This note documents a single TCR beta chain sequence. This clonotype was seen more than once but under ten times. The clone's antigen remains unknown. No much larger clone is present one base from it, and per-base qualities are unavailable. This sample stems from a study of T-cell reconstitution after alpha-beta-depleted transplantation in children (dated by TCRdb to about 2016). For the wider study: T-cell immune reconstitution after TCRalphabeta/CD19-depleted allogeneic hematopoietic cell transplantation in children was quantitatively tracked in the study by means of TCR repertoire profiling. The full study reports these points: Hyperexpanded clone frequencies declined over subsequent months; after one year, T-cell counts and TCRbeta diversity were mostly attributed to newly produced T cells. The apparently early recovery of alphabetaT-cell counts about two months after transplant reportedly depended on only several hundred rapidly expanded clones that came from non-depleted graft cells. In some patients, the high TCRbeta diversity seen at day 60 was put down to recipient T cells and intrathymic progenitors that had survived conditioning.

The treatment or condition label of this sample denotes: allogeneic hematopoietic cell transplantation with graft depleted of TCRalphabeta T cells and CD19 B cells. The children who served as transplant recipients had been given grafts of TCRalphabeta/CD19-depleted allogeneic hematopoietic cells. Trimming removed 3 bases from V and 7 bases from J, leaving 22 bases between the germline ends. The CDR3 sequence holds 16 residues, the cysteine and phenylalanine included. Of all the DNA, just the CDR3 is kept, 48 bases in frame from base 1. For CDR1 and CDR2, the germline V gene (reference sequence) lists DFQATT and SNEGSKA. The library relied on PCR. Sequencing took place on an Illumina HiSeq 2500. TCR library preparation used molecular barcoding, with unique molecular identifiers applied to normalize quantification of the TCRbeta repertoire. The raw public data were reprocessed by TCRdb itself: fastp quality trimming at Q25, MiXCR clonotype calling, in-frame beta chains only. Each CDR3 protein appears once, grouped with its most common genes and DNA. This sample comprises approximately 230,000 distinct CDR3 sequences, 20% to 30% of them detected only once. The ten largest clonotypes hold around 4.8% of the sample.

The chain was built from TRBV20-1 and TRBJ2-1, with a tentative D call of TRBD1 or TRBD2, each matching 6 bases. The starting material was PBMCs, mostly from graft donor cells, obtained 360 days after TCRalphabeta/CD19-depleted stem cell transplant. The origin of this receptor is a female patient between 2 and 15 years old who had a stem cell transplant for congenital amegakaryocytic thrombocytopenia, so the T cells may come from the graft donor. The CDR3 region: CSASSPRPGAHNEQFF. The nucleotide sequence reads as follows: TGCAGTGCTAGTTCGCCTCGTCCGGGGGCACATAATGAGCAGTTCTTC.